This entry features one T cell receptor (beta chain) sequence. The antigen remains undetermined. This sample is drawn from a study of CD8 T cells in Susac syndrome. General study findings and limits: The relatively small number of individuals in the TCR sequencing and HLA analysis was acknowledged by the study.

Random-hexamer reverse transcription was applied to roughly 0.45 to 1 ug RNA. TCRdb reprocessed the immunoSEQ multiplex PCR reads via MiXCR and lists one record per CDR3 protein. The data show about 90,000 distinct CDR3 sequences, with roughly 91% seen just once and 0.3% to 0.4% held by the top ten. The material sequenced was CD8+ T cells from PBMCs. This sequence was found in a human donor in good health.

The CDR3 coding sequence is TGTGCCAGCAGCTATCCGGGACAGGGATCTTACGAGCAGTACTTC. Protein product: CASSYPGQGSYEQYF. This chain links TRBV5-4 with TRBJ2-7; TRBD1 matches at 9 bases. In germline, CDR1 is SGHNT, CDR2 YYREEE (reference sequence). V lost 3 bases, J lost 4 bases, and 8 bases stayed unmatched. There are 15 residues in the CDR3. The variable domain in full, with the rest retrieved from reference TRBV5-4 and TRBJ2-7, is ETGVTQSPTHLIKTRGQQVTLRCSSQSGHNTVSWYQQALGQGPQFIFQYYREEENGRGNFPPRFSGLQFPNYSSELNVNALELDDSALYLCASSYPGQGSYEQYFGPGTRLTVT.